Listed here are 19 T cell receptor beta chains from one sample, sequenced in a study of human T cells and chemical hapten exposure. Described time point: patch test 3, about 24 weeks after DPC sensitization. Treatment reported: therapeutic diphenylcyclopropenone sensitization with weekly scalp DPC. Via MiXCR, TCRdb re-called the RACE reads, giving one row per CDR3 protein. The repertoire includes some 60,000 distinct CDR3 sequences, approximately 13% of them detected once, and 2% to 2.5% sits in the top ten. Sequenced here: whole blood, sampled in connection with sensitization to the hapten diphenylcyclopropenone (DPC). The source is a man aged 30 to 39 with alopecia areata. Some clones in this sample may be carry-over from other donors' samples.

This clonotype occurred many times. The chain employs TRBV2 and TRBJ1-6, with D tentatively TRBD1 (6 bases). The germline V gene encodes CDR1 SNHLY and CDR2 FYNNEI. V dropped 0 bases and J dropped 4 bases, with 13 bases sitting between them. There are 17 residues in the CDR3. The CDR3 bases are TGTGCCAGCAGTGAAGCGCGGACAGAACAGTATAATTCACCCCTCCACTTT. Residues: CASSEARTEQYNSPLHF.

This clonotype came up many times. This chain connects TRBV28 to TRBJ2-2; D possibly uses TRBD1 or TRBD2 (5 bases each). The V end lost 6 bases, the J end lost 2 bases, and 13 bases lay between the germline ends. In germline, CDR1 is MDHEN, CDR2 SYDVKM. The CDR3 is 15 amino acids. The CDR3 DNA reads as TGTGCCAGCAGCCCGGGACGGAGAAACACCGGGGAGCTGTTTTTT. Its translation is CASSPGRRNTGELFF.

This clonotype was observed a few times. The chain combines TRBV28 with TRBJ2-7; TRBD1 aligns across 9 bases. CDR1 is MDHEN, CDR2 SYDVKM, per germline. The CDR3 totals 15 residues. Unmatched junction bases numbered 5, after V lost 4 bases and J lost 1 base. CDR3 bases: TGTGCCAGCAGTTCCCACGGGACAGGGTCCTACGAGCAGTACTTC. Protein sequence: CASSSHGTGSYEQYF.

The chain joins TRBV28 to TRBJ1-1; the D gene is possibly TRBD1 (5 bases). The CDR3 loop spans 13 amino acids. V was cut by 2 bases and J by 10 bases, with 14 bases left in between. Germline V lookup: CDR1 MDHEN, CDR2 SYDVKM. The CDR3 reads CASSLVWGRRAFF. CDR3 nucleotides: TGTGCCAGCAGTTTAGTGTGGGGGAGACGAGCTTTCTTT.

This chain uses TRBV28 with TRBJ2-1; a weak D match, TRBD2 (6 bases). Per germline, CDR1 MDHEN and CDR2 SYDVKM. The CDR3 covers 15 residues. V lost 3 bases and J lost 0, with 9 bases in between. The CDR3 DNA reads TGTGCCAGCAGTTTGGCGGGGAGCTCCTACAATGAGCAGTTCTTC. It is translated as CASSLAGSSYNEQFF.

This clonotype occurred once. This chain connects TRBV10-3 to TRBJ2-5; D call uncertain. CDR3 size: 12 residues. Trimming cost V 2 bases and J 4 bases, with 5 bases left between them. Germline-derived CDR1 and CDR2 are ENHRY and SYGVKD. The CDR3 nucleotides are TGTGCCATCAGTGAGAGGGCAGAGACCCAGTACTTC. Protein sequence: CAISERAETQYF.

This clonotype occurred a few times. This chain links TRBV28 with TRBJ1-5; no firm D call. The CDR3 is 10 amino acids. In germline, CDR1 is MDHEN, CDR2 SYDVKM. V lost 7 bases and J 5 bases, leaving 3 bases between the germline ends. CDR3 sequence: CASNDQPQHF. The CDR3 region has the DNA TGTGCCAGCAATGATCAGCCCCAGCATTTT.

This clonotype appeared a few times. V and J are TRBV14 and TRBJ1-2, with D perhaps TRBD1 (5 bases). Germline V CDR1 and CDR2: SGHDN, FVKESK. The CDR3 has 13 residues. V dropped 1 base and J dropped 7 bases, with 10 bases sitting between them. The DNA of the CDR3 is TGTGCCAGCAGCCAAGTTCCAGGGTCTGGCTACACCTTC. It yields the protein CASSQVPGSGYTF.

This clonotype occurred many times. This rearrangement joins TRBV7-9 to TRBJ1-2, with D maybe TRBD1 (5 bases). V was cut by 0 bases and J by 6 bases, with 5 bases left in between. The CDR3 extends over 12 amino acids. Germline V lookup: CDR1 SEHNR, CDR2 FQNEAQ (reference sequence). CDR3 bases: TGTGCCAGCAGCTTAGCAGGGGATGGCTACACCTTC. Translated, it gives CASSLAGDGYTF.

This clonotype was recorded at least ten times. V and J are TRBV20-1 and TRBJ2-2, with TRBD2 as a possible D gene (5 bases). From germline, CDR1 is DFQATT and CDR2 SNEGSKA (reference sequence). This CDR3 has 12 residues. The V end lost 6 bases, the J end lost 6 bases, and 11 bases lay between the germline ends. For the CDR3, the DNA is TGCAGTGCAAGCGAGGGCGCCGGGGAGCTGTTTTTT. Protein product: CSASEGAGELFF.

The chain has TRBV18 and TRBJ2-2; D remains ambiguous. Germline lookup yields CDR1 KGHSH and CDR2 LQKENI. The CDR3 loop spans 14 amino acids. The V end lost 1 base, the J end lost 1 base, and 4 bases lay between the germline ends. The CDR3 DNA reads TGTGCCAGCTCACCACGACAGAACACCGGGGAGCTGTTTTTT. The encoded protein is CASSPRQNTGELFF.

This chain uses TRBV19 with TRBJ2-3, with a weak D call TRBD1 (6 bases). The CDR3 loop spans 14 amino acids. With 6 bases removed from V and 5 bases from J, the gap between germline ends came to 15 bases. Germline CDR1 reads LNHDA; CDR2 reads SQIVND (reference sequence). The CDR3 DNA reads as TGTGCCAGTAGCAACAATCCACAGGGAGATACGCAGTATTTT. Residues: CASSNNPQGDTQYF.

This clonotype was seen repeatedly, ten times or more. The V gene is TRBV7-9, the J gene TRBJ2-1; TRBD1 agrees at 10 bases. The CDR3 sequence is 16 residues long. J gave up 15 bases and V 1 base, and 15 bases lay outside the gene matches. CDR1 and CDR2 from the germline V gene are SEHNR and FQNEAQ (reference sequence). The CDR3 reads CASSLGDRGRELGLFF. In DNA, the CDR3 is TGTGCCAGCAGCTTAGGGGACAGGGGTCGAGAGCTGGGTCTGTTCTTC.

In its sample, this clonotype was seen a few times. The chain links TRBV10-3 to TRBJ2-7; no clear D gene. Germline CDR1 and CDR2: ENHRY and SYGVKD. This CDR3 has 13 amino acids. Trimming took off 2 bases at V and 1 base at J, with 6 bases between the two ends. The CDR3: CAISETESYEQYF. The CDR3 DNA follows: TGTGCCATCAGTGAGACGGAGTCCTACGAGCAGTACTTC.

In its sample, this clonotype was seen many times. The genes are TRBV9 and TRBJ2-3; D gene unclear. CDR1 and CDR2 (germline): SGDLS, YYNGEE. The CDR3 loop spans 13 amino acids. The V end was cut by 2 bases, the J end by 0 bases, with 4 bases between. The CDR3 nucleotides read TGTGCCAGCAGCGTGGTAAGCACAGATACGCAGTATTTT. It specifies CASSVVSTDTQYF.

This sequence joins TRBV7-3 and TRBJ2-2; the match to TRBD1 covers 7 bases. The CDR3 is made up of 16 amino acids. J was trimmed by 4 bases and V by 1 base; bases with no gene match: 6. Germline V CDR1 and CDR2: SGHTA, FQGTGA. CDR3 DNA sequence: TGTGCCAGCAGCTTAAGACAGGGCGGTAGCACCGGGGAGCTGTTTTTT. It translates to CASSLRQGGSTGELFF. Filled out from reference TRBV7-3 and TRBJ2-2, the complete variable domain reads GAGVSQTPSNKVTEKGKYVELRCDPISGHTALYWYRQSLGQGPEFLIYFQGTGAADDSGLPNDRFFAVRPEGSVSTLKIQRTERGDSAVYLCASSLRQGGSTGELFFGEGSRLTVL.

There are a few counts of this clonotype. V gene TRBV7-9 combines with J gene TRBJ2-1; tentative D call: TRBD2 (5 bases). V lost 7 bases, J lost 8 bases, and 15 bases lay in between. The CDR3 loop spans 13 amino acids. Looked up from germline, CDR1 is SEHNR and CDR2 is FQNEAQ (reference sequence). The CDR3 DNA follows: TGTGCCAGCACCACCCTCCTAGCCGATGAGCAGTTCTTC. Its translation is CASTTLLADEQFF.

The chain has TRBV30 and TRBJ2-4; D tentatively reads TRBD1 or TRBD2 (5 bases each). The CDR3 extends over 12 amino acids. From germline, CDR1 is GTSNPN and CDR2 SVGIG (reference sequence). Trimming left V 0 bases short and J 8 bases short, with 8 bases between. DNA of the CDR3: TGTGCCTGGAGTGTGGGGGTGGACATTCAGTACTTC. Translated, it gives CAWSVGVDIQYF.

At least ten counts were recorded for this clonotype. The CDR3 loop reads CASSYSAGTGNTIYF. CDR3 coding DNA: TGTGCCAGCAGTTACTCAGCGGGGACTGGAAACACCATATATTTT. The J gene is TRBJ1-3, the V gene TRBV6-2 or TRBV6-3; D not resolved. Germline V gene lookup returns CDR1 MNHEY and CDR2 SVGEGT. The CDR3 is 15 residues long. Between the trimmed V and J ends, which lost 0 bases and 2 bases, there was a span of 8 bases.